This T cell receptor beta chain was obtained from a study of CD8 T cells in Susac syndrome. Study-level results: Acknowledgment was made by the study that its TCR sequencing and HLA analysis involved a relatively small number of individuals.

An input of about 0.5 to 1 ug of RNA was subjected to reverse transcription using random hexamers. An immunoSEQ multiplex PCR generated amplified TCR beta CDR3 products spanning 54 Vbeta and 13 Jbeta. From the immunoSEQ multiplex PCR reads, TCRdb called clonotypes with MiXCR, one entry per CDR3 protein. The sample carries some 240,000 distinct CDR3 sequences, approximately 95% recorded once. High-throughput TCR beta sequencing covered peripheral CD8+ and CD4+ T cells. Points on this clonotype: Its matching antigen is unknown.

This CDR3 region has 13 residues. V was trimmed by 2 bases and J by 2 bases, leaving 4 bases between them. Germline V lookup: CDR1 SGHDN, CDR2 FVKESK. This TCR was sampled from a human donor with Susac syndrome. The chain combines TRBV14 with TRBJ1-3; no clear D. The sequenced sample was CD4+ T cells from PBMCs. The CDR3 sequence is CASSQSAGNTIYF. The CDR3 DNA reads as TGTGCCAGCAGCCAATCAGCTGGAAACACCATATATTTT. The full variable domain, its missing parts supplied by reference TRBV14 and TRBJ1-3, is EAGVTQFPSHSVIEKGQTVTLRCDPISGHDNLYWYRRVMGKEIKFLLHFVKESKQDESGMPNNRFLAERTGGTYSTLKVQPAELEDSGVYFCASSQSAGNTIYFGEGSWLTVV.